This T cell receptor (beta chain) stems from a study of cytomegalovirus exposure and HLA in healthy donors. Only a few counts were recorded for this clone. Unmatched junction bases numbered 6, after V lost 1 base and J lost 1 base. Germline CDR1 LGHNA, CDR2 YNFKEQ. CDR3 length: 16 residues. Amplification used 60 Vbeta primers and 13 Jbeta primers. Repertoires were generated with immunoSEQ multiplex PCR, while TCRdb's copy carries only in-frame clones and drops some. The data hold over 150,000 clones, with about 71% observed a single time. Sequenced input: PBMCs. This chain connects TRBV4-2 to TRBJ1-1; 7 nucleotides align to TRBD1. This clonotype originated in a man aged 50 or older in good health and CMV-seronegative. The CDR3 coding sequence is TGTGCCAGCAGCCAAGGAGAGGGGGCGGGGAACACTGAAGCTTTCTTT. Translation: CASSQGEGAGNTEAFF.